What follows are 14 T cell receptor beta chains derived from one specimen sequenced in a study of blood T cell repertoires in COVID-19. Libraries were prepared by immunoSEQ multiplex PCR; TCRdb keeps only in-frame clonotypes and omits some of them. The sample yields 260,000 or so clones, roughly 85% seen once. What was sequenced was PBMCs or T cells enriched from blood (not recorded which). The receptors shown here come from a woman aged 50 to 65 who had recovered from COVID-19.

CDR3 loop: CAKRGGYGYTF. In nucleotides, the CDR3 is TGTGCCAAAAGGGGTGGCTATGGCTACACCTTC. V gene TRBV30 combines with J gene TRBJ1-2; possibly TRBD1 for D (5 bases). V was shortened by 8 bases and J by 4 bases, with 11 bases between the two germline ends. Germline V gives CDR1 GTSNPN, CDR2 SVGIG (reference sequence). The length of the CDR3 is 11 residues. The full variable domain, rest sourced from reference TRBV30 and TRBJ1-2, is SQTIHQWPATLVQPVGSPLSLECTVEGTSNPNLYWYRQAAGRGLQLLFYSVGIGQISSEVPQNLSASRPQDRQFILSSKKLLLSDSGFYLCAKRGGYGYTFGSGTRLTVV.

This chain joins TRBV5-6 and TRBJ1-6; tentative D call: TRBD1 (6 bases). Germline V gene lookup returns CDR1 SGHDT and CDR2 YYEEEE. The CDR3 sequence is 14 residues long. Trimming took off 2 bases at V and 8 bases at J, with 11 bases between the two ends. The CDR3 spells CASSFQGRDSPLHF. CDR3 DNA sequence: TGTGCCAGCAGCTTCCAGGGGAGAGATTCACCCCTCCACTTT.

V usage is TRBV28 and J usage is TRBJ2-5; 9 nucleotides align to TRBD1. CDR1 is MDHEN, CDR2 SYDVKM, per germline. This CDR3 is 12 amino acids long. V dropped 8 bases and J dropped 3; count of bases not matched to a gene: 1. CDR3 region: CASGDREETQYF. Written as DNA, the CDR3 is TGTGCCAGCGGGGACAGGGAAGAGACCCAGTACTTC.

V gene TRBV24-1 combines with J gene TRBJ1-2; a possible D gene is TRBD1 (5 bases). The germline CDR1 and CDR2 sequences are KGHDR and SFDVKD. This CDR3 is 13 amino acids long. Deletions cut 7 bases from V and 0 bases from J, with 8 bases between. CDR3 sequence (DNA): TGTGCCACCAGACCAGGGACTAACTATGGCTACACCTTC. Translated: CATRPGTNYGYTF.

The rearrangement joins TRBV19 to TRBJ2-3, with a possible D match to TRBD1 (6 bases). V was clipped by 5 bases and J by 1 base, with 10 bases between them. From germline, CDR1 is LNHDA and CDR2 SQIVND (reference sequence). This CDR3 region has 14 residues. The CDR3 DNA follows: TGTGCCAGTAGTGTCCGACAGGGCACAGATACGCAGTATTTT. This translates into CASSVRQGTDTQYF.

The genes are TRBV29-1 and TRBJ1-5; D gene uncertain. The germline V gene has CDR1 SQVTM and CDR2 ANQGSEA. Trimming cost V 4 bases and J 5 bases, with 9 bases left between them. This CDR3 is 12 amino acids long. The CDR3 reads CSVGSQDQPQHF. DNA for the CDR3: TGCAGCGTTGGCAGTCAAGATCAGCCCCAGCATTTT.

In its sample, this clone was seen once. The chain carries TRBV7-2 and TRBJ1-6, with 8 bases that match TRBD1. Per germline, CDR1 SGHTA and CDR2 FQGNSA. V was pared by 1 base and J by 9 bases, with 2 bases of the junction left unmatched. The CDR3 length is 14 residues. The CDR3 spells CASSLVTGGSPLHF. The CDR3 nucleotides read TGTGCCAGCAGCTTAGTTACAGGGGGTTCACCCCTCCACTTT.

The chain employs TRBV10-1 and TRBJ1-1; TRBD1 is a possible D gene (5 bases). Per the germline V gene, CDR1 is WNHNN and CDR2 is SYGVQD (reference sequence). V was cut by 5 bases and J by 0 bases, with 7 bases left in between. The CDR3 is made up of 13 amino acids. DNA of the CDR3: TGCGCCAGCAGTAGACAGATGAACACTGAAGCTTTCTTT. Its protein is CASSRQMNTEAFF.

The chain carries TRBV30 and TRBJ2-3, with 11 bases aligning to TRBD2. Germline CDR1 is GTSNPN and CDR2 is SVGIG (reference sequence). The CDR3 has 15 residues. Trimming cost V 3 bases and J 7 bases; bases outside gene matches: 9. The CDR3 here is CAWSETSGTRHTQYF. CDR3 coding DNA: TGTGCCTGGAGCGAGACTAGCGGGACTCGCCATACGCAGTATTTT.

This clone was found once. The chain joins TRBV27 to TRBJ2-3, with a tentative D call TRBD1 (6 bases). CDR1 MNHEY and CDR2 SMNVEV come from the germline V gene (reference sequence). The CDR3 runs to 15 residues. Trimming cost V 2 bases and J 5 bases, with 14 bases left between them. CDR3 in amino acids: CASSLGGGFLDTQYF. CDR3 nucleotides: TGTGCCAGCAGTTTAGGGGGCGGATTCCTAGATACGCAGTATTTT.

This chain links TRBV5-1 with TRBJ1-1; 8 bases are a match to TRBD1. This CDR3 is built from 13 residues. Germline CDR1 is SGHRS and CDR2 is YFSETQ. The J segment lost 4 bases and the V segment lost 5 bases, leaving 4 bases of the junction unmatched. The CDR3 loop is CASSYRGFTEAFF. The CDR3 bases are TGCGCCAGCAGTTACAGGGGGTTCACTGAAGCTTTCTTT.

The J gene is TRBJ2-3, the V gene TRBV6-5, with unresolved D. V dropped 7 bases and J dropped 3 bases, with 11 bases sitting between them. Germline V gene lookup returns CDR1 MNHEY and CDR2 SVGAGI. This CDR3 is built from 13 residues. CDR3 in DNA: TGTGCCAGCACCCCCAGGTTTACAGATACGCAGTATTTT. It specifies CASTPRFTDTQYF.

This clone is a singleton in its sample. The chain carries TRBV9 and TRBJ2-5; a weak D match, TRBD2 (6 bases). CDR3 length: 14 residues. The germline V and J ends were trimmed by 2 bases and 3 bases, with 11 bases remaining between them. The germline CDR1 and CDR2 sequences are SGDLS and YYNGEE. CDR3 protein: CASSVGRGKETQYF. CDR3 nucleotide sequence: TGTGCCAGCAGCGTCGGACGGGGGAAAGAGACCCAGTACTTC. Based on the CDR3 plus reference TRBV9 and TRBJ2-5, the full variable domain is DSGVTQTPKHLITATGQRVTLRCSPRSGDLSVYWYQQSLDQGLQFLIQYYNGEERAKGNILERFSAQQFPDLHSELNLSSLELGDSALYFCASSVGRGKETQYFGPGTRLLVL.

The CDR3 sequence: CASSVGHRSNSPLHF. As DNA, the CDR3 is TGTGCCAGCAGCGTCGGACATCGAAGTAATTCACCCCTCCACTTT. This chain links TRBV11-2 with TRBJ1-6, with D possibly being TRBD1 (5 bases). Deletions cut 5 bases from V and 6 bases from J, with 14 bases between. Germline CDR1 and CDR2: SGHAT and FQNNGV. The CDR3 spans 15 residues.